The clone carrying this T cell receptor beta chain has just a few counts. Its antigen is still unknown. This sample was taken from a study of radiation and T cells in renal cell carcinoma. Clones were sequenced by immunoSEQ multiplex PCR, and TCRdb holds only the in-frame ones, with some missing. The sample has about 23,000 clones, roughly 60% seen once. This CDR3 region has 13 residues. Trimming shortened V by 3 bases and J by 4 bases, and 10 bases separated the two germline ends. The V gene's germline CDR1 is MNHEY and CDR2 SMNVEV (reference sequence). General study points: Dominant CDR3 motifs were more common in irradiated tumors than controls.

The treatment here: treatment-naive control, cytoreductive nephrectomy. The genes are TRBV27 and TRBJ2-7; TRBD2 is a possible D gene (5 bases). The input for sequencing was tumor tissue, taken from a patient whose treatment was nephrectomy without radiotherapy. This sequence originates from a man aged 35-49 years with renal cell carcinoma. CDR3 protein: CASSLVGDYEQYF. The DNA for the CDR3 is TGTGCCAGCAGTTTGGTCGGGGATTACGAGCAGTACTTC.